This is a list of T cell receptor beta chains from one sample in a study of blood T cell repertoires in COVID-19. Measured with immunoSEQ multiplex PCR; TCRdb has only the in-frame clones, and not every one. The sample lists around 49,000 clones; 89% were seen once. Sample: peripheral blood. The receptors derive from a human donor in a cohort sampled during active COVID-19. Each CDR3 is given with its conserved first and last residue. The order of the fields is D gene, V gene, J gene, clone size, CDR3 protein, CDR3 DNA. The D gene is left open where the match is weak. Size values are once, few and many counts, or a class for expanded clones, and some rows have none.

d_gene: NA
v_gene: TRBV10-1
j_gene: TRBJ1-1
abundance: once
CDR3aa: CASSLHGDVTEAFF
CDR3nt: TGCGCCAGCAGTCTCCACGGGGATGTGACTGAAGCTTTCTTT

d_gene: NA
v_gene: TRBV12-5
j_gene: TRBJ2-3
abundance: once
CDR3aa: CASGLGLATGDTQYF
CDR3nt: TGTGCTAGTGGTTTGGGACTAGCCACAGGGGATACGCAGTATTTT

d_gene: TRBD1
v_gene: TRBV13
j_gene: TRBJ2-1
abundance: NA
CDR3aa: CASSVTGGYNEQFF
CDR3nt: TGTGCCAGCAGCGTAACAGGGGGCTACAATGAGCAGTTCTTC

d_gene: TRBD2
v_gene: TRBV11-2
j_gene: TRBJ2-1
abundance: NA
CDR3aa: CASSLVSFAGGRSNEQFF
CDR3nt: TGTGCCAGCAGCTTAGTTTCGTTTGCGGGAGGTCGGAGCAATGAGCAGTTCTTC

d_gene: TRBD1
v_gene: TRBV9
j_gene: TRBJ2-2
abundance: NA
CDR3aa: CASERGGQGNTGELFF
CDR3nt: TGTGCCAGCGAGAGAGGGGGACAGGGGAACACCGGGGAGCTGTTTTTT

d_gene: TRBD2
v_gene: TRBV10-3
j_gene: TRBJ2-7
abundance: NA
CDR3aa: CAIRGSGVSYEQYF
CDR3nt: TGTGCCATCAGGGGTAGCGGGGTGTCCTACGAGCAGTACTTC

d_gene: TRBD2
v_gene: TRBV6-4
j_gene: TRBJ2-3
abundance: once
CDR3aa: CASSEGLAGGGDTQYF
CDR3nt: TGTGCCAGCAGTGAGGGGCTAGCGGGAGGTGGAGATACGCAGTATTTT

d_gene: NA
v_gene: TRBV11-3
j_gene: TRBJ1-1
abundance: NA
CDR3aa: CASSLETGEAFF
CDR3nt: TGTGCCAGCAGCTTAGAGACGGGTGAAGCTTTCTTT

d_gene: TRBD2
v_gene: TRBV6-5
j_gene: TRBJ2-1
abundance: NA
CDR3aa: CASSYERETYNEQFF
CDR3nt: TGTGCCAGCAGTTATGAGCGGGAGACCTACAATGAGCAGTTCTTC

d_gene: TRBD2
v_gene: TRBV5-4
j_gene: TRBJ2-5
abundance: NA
CDR3aa: CASSPGLAGPYQETQYF
CDR3nt: TGTGCCAGCAGCCCGGGGCTAGCGGGCCCGTACCAAGAGACCCAGTACTTC

d_gene: NA
v_gene: TRBV19
j_gene: TRBJ2-1
abundance: NA
CDR3aa: CASSTSGSSYNEQFF
CDR3nt: TGTGCCAGTAGTACAAGCGGAAGCTCCTACAATGAGCAGTTCTTC

d_gene: NA
v_gene: TRBV7-2
j_gene: TRBJ1-6
abundance: once
CDR3aa: CASSFRQENSPLHF
CDR3nt: TGTGCCAGCAGCTTCCGACAGGAGAATTCACCCCTCCACTTT

d_gene: TRBD1
v_gene: TRBV4-2
j_gene: TRBJ1-5
abundance: NA
CDR3aa: CASSQDLTGWQPQHF
CDR3nt: TGTGCCAGCAGCCAAGATTTGACAGGGTGGCAGCCCCAGCATTTT

d_gene: NA
v_gene: TRBV7-2
j_gene: TRBJ1-5
abundance: NA
CDR3aa: CASSYGHGLQPQHF
CDR3nt: TGTGCCAGCAGCTACGGACATGGGCTTCAGCCCCAGCATTTT

d_gene: TRBD2
v_gene: TRBV7-9
j_gene: TRBJ2-1
abundance: once
CDR3aa: CASSLGGGFLSAYNEQFF
CDR3nt: TGTGCCAGCAGCTTAGGCGGGGGTTTTCTGTCGGCCTACAATGAGCAGTTCTTC

d_gene: NA
v_gene: TRBV6-2/TRBV6-3
j_gene: TRBJ1-2
abundance: once
CDR3aa: CASSYSSGFGGYTF
CDR3nt: TGTGCCAGCAGTTATTCCTCGGGGTTTGGAGGCTACACCTTC

d_gene: TRBD1
v_gene: TRBV5-1
j_gene: TRBJ2-3
abundance: NA
CDR3aa: CASTEGGNGDTQYF
CDR3nt: TGCGCCAGCACAGAAGGGGGCAATGGAGATACGCAGTATTTT

d_gene: NA
v_gene: TRBV7-2
j_gene: TRBJ2-3
abundance: NA
CDR3aa: CASSLIGVDTQYF
CDR3nt: TGTGCCAGCAGCTTAATAGGGGTGGATACGCAGTATTTT

d_gene: NA
v_gene: TRBV5-1
j_gene: TRBJ2-7
abundance: NA
CDR3aa: CASSLNPSSYEQYF
CDR3nt: TGCGCCAGCAGCTTGAACCCGAGCTCCTACGAGCAGTACTTC

d_gene: NA
v_gene: TRBV7-9
j_gene: TRBJ2-3
abundance: NA
CDR3aa: CASSFWTNTDTQYF
CDR3nt: TGTGCCAGCAGCTTTTGGACTAACACAGATACGCAGTATTTT

d_gene: TRBD1
v_gene: TRBV7-8
j_gene: TRBJ1-2
abundance: NA
CDR3aa: CASTGTAPYGYTF
CDR3nt: TGTGCCAGCACTGGGACAGCCCCCTATGGCTACACCTTC

d_gene: NA
v_gene: TRBV7-3
j_gene: TRBJ2-5
abundance: NA
CDR3aa: CASSLSSVETQYF
CDR3nt: TGTGCCAGCAGCCTATCATCCGTGGAGACCCAGTACTTC

d_gene: TRBD2
v_gene: TRBV30
j_gene: TRBJ2-7
abundance: NA
CDR3aa: CAWSVASLAGLSEQYF
CDR3nt: TGTGCCTGGAGTGTAGCATCACTAGCGGGATTGTCCGAGCAGTACTTC

d_gene: NA
v_gene: TRBV7-2
j_gene: TRBJ2-7
abundance: NA
CDR3aa: CASSLGPAGYEQYF
CDR3nt: TGTGCCAGCAGCTTAGGTCCCGCAGGGTACGAGCAGTACTTC

d_gene: TRBD1
v_gene: TRBV7-2
j_gene: TRBJ2-7
abundance: NA
CDR3aa: CASSLDTGDVNEQYF
CDR3nt: TGTGCCAGCAGCTTAGATACAGGGGACGTGAACGAGCAGTACTTC

d_gene: NA
v_gene: TRBV12-3/TRBV12-4
j_gene: TRBJ1-2
abundance: once
CDR3aa: CASSYGFNYGYTF
CDR3nt: TGTGCCAGCAGTTATGGCTTTAACTATGGCTACACCTTC

d_gene: NA
v_gene: TRBV6-6
j_gene: TRBJ2-3
abundance: few
CDR3aa: CATGGQVTDTQYF
CDR3nt: TGTGCCACCGGGGGGCAAGTCACAGATACGCAGTATTTT

d_gene: TRBD1
v_gene: TRBV9
j_gene: TRBJ1-5
abundance: NA
CDR3aa: CASSEEDRVIEPQHF
CDR3nt: TGTGCCAGCAGCGAAGAGGACAGGGTGATTGAGCCCCAGCATTTT

d_gene: NA
v_gene: TRBV19
j_gene: TRBJ1-2
abundance: NA
CDR3aa: CASSTLGRPTALF
CDR3nt: TGTGCCAGTAGTACCCTCGGACGCCCGACAGCTCTTTTC